The 3 T cell receptor beta chains below all came from one sample that was sequenced in a study of vaccination effects on CD4 cells after COVID-19. Profiling relied on immunoSEQ multiplex PCR, and the TCRdb table lists in-frame clones only, not all of them. Altogether about 45,000 clones are present, 65% to 70% being singletons, with the ten largest covering about 31%. For these receptors, no antigen is known. Within the ViraFEST assay, antigen-specific CD4+ T cells underwent expansion with viral peptide pools prior to sequencing. Culture lasted about 10 days before CD4+ T cell isolation. SARS-CoV-2 infected the person between March and December 2020, as confirmed by PCR. The input for sequencing was CD4+ T cells from PBMCs cultured with a peptide pool, taken before COVID-19 vaccination. The receptors shown here come from a human donor who had a prior SARS-CoV-2 infection.

This chain connects TRBV11-3 to TRBJ2-5; 7 nucleotides agree with TRBD1. Looked up from germline, CDR1 is SGHNT and CDR2 is YENEEA. The CDR3 extends over 15 amino acids. Trimming removed 1 base from V and 4 bases from J; junction bases left unmatched: 6. CDR3 DNA sequence: TGTGCCAGCAGCTTAGGAGGGGACAGAGGAGAGACCCAGTACTTC. Residues: CASSLGGDRGETQYF.

The chain uses TRBV19 and TRBJ1-2; perhaps TRBD1 as D (6 bases). V was clipped by 7 bases and J by 8 bases, with 17 bases between them. The CDR3 loop spans 13 amino acids. From germline, CDR1 is LNHDA and CDR2 SQIVND (reference sequence). The CDR3 DNA reads as TGTGCCAGTATAAGTTGGGGGGCCAACGGCTACACCTTC. Protein: CASISWGANGYTF.

In this sample, this clone turned up a few times. V is TRBV3-1 (or the pseudogene TRBV3-2) and J is TRBJ1-6; D perhaps matches TRBD1 (6 bases). CDR3 size: 19 residues. In germline, CDR1 is LGHDT, CDR2 YNNKEL (reference sequence). Trimming left V 2 bases short and J 2 bases short, with 19 bases between. CDR3 DNA sequence: TGTGCCAGCAGCCAACGTTCCGTTGGCGGGGGCGCCTATAATTCACCCCTCCACTTT. It translates to CASSQRSVGGGAYNSPLHF.